This T cell receptor (beta chain) came from a study of early T cells in non-severe SARS-CoV-2 infection. This clonotype was counted only a few times. The germline gives CDR1 MNHNS, CDR2 SASEGT. Trimming removed 0 bases from V and 5 bases from J; junction bases left unmatched: 1. The length of the CDR3 is 14 residues. Individual cDNA molecules were tagged with unique molecular identifiers. TCRdb re-derived calls from the 5' RACE reads in MiXCR, one entry per CDR3 protein. The sample consists of some 35,000 distinct CDR3 sequences, less than 5% of them appearing once. V gene TRBV6-1 combines with J gene TRBJ1-5, with 7 positions matching TRBD1. This TCR came from an adult who was a healthcare worker with PCR-confirmed SARS-CoV-2 infection or an uninfected control (not recorded which). Sequencing was done on a sample of whole blood. In nucleotides, the CDR3 is TGTGCCAGCAGTGAAGCGGGACAGCATCAGCCCCAGCATTTT. It specifies CASSEAGQHQPQHF.